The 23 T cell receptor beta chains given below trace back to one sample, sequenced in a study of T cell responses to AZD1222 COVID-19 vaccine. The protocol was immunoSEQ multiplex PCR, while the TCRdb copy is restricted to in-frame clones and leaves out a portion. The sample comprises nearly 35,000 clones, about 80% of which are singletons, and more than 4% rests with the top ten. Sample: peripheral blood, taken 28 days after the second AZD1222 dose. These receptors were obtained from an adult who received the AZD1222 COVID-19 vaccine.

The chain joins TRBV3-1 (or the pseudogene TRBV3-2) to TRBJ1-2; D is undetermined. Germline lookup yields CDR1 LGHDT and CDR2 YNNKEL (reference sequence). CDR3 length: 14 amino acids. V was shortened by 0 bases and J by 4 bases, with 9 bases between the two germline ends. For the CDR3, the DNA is TGTGCCAGCAGCCAAGAAAGGCAGTCCTATGGCTACACCTTC. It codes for CASSQERQSYGYTF.

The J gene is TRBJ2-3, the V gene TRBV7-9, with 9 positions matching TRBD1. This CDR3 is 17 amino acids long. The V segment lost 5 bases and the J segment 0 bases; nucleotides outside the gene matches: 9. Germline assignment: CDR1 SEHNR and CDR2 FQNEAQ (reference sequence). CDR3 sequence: CASSARTGAISTDTQYF. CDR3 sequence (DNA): TGTGCCAGCAGCGCGCGGACAGGGGCCATCAGCACAGATACGCAGTATTTT.

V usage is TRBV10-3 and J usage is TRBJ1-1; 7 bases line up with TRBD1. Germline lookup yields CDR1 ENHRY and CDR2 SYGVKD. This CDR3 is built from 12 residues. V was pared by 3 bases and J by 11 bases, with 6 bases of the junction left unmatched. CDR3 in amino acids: CAISDGRGRAFF. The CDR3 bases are TGTGCCATCAGTGATGGCAGGGGGAGGGCTTTCTTT.

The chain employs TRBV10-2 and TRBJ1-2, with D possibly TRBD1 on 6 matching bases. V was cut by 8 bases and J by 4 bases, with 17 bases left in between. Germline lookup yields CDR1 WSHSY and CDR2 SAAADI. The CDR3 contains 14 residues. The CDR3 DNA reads TGCGCCAGCCGGAGTGGGGGCCGAGGCTATGGCTACACCTTC. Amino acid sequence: CASRSGGRGYGYTF.

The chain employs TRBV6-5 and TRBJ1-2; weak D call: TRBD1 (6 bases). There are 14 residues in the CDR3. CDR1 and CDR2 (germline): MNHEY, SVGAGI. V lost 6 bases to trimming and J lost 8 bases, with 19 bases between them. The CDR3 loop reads CASRQGTQLYGYTF. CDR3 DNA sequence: TGTGCCAGCAGGCAGGGGACGCAACTATACGGCTACACCTTC.

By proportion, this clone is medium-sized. CDR3 sequence: CASSFNSADTQYF. The CDR3 coding sequence is TGTGCCAGCAGTTTTAATTCAGCCGATACGCAGTATTTT. V and J are TRBV27 and TRBJ2-3; the D is unclear. V was cut by 3 bases and J by 6 bases, with 10 bases left in between. The CDR3 covers 13 residues. Germline CDR1 MNHEY, CDR2 SMNVEV (reference sequence).

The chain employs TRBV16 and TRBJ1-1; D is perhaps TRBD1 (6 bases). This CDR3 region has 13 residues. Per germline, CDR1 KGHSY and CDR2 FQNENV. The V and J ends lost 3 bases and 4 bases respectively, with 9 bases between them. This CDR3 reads CASSQTRGTEAFF. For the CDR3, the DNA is TGTGCCAGCAGCCAGACCAGGGGCACTGAAGCTTTCTTT.

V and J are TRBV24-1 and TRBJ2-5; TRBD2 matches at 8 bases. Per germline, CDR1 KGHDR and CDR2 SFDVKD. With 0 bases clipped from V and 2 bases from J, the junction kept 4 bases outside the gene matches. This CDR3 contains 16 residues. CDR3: CATSDLAGGLQETQYF. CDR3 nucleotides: TGTGCCACCAGTGATTTGGCGGGAGGTCTTCAAGAGACCCAGTACTTC.

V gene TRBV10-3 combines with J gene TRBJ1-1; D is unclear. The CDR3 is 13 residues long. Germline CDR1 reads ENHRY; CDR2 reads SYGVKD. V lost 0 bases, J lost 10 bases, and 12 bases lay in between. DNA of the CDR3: TGTGCCATCAGTGAGTCGAAATGGGAGGGAGCTTTCTTT. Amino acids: CAISESKWEGAFF.

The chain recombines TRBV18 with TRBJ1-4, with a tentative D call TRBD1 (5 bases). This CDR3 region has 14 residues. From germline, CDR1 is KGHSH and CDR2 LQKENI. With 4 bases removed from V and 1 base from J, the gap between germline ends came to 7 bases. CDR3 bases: TGTGCCAGCTCACGCGGGGGAACTAATGAAAAACTGTTTTTT. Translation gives CASSRGGTNEKLFF.

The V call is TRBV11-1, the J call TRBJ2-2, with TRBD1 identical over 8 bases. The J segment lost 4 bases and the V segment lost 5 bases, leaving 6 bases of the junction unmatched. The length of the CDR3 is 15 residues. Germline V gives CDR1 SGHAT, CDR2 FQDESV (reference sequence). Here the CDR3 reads CASSTRDRPTGELFF. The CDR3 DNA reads TGTGCCAGCAGCACGCGGGACAGGCCCACCGGGGAGCTGTTTTTT.

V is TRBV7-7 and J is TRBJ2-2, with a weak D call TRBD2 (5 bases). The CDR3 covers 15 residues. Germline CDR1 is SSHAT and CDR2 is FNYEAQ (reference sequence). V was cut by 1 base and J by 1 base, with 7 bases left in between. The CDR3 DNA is TGTGCCAGCAGCTTAGACGCGGGGAACACCGGGGAGCTGTTTTTT. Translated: CASSLDAGNTGELFF. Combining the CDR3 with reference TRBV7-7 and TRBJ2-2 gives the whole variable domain GAGVSQSPRYKVTKRGQDVTLRCDPISSHATLYWYQQALGQGPEFLTYFNYEAQPDKSGLPSDRFSAERPEGSISTLTIQRTEQRDSAMYRCASSLDAGNTGELFFGEGSRLTVL.

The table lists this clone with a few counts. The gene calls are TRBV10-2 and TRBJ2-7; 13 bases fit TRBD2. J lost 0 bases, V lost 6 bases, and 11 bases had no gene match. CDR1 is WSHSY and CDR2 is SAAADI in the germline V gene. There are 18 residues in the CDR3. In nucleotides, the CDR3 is TGCGCCAGCAGACCGGGACTAGCGGGATTGCCAAGCTCCTACGAGCAGTACGTC. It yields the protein CASRPGLAGLPSSYEQYV.

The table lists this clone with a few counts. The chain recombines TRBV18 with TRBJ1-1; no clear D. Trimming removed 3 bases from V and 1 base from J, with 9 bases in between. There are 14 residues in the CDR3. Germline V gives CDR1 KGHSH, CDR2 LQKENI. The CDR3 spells CASSPAFGNTEAFF. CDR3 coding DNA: TGTGCCAGCTCACCCGCATTTGGGAACACTGAAGCTTTCTTT.

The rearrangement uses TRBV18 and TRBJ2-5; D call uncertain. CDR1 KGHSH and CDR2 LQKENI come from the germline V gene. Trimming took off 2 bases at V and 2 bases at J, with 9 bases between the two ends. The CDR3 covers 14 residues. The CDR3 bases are TGTGCCAGCTCACCAAGAGTGGGTCAAGAGACCCAGTACTTC. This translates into CASSPRVGQETQYF.

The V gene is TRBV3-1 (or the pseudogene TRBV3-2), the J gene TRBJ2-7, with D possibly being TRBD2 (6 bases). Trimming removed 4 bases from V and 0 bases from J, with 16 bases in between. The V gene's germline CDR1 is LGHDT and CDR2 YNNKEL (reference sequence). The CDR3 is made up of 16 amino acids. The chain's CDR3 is CASSPRGLQTSYEQYF. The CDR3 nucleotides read TGTGCCAGCAGCCCCCGAGGACTACAAACCTCCTACGAGCAGTACTTC.

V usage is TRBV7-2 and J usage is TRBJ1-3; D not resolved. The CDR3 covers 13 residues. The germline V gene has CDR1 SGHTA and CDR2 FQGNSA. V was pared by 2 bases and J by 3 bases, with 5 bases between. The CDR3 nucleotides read TGTGCCAGCAGCTTATCAGTTGGAAACACCATATATTTT. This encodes CASSLSVGNTIYF.

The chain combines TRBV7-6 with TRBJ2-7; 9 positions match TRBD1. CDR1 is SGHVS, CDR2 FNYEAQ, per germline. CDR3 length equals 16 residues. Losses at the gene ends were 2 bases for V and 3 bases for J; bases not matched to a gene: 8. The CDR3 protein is CASSLTPGQGSYEQYF. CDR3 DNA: TGTGCCAGCAGCTTAACGCCGGGACAGGGAAGCTACGAGCAGTACTTC. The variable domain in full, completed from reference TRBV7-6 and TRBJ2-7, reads GAGVSQSPRYKVTKRGQDVALRCDPISGHVSLYWYRQALGQGPEFLTYFNYEAQQDKSGLPNDRFSAERPEGSISTLTIQRTEQRDSAMYRCASSLTPGQGSYEQYFGPGTRLTVT.

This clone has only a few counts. This CDR3 reads CASSAHLPEAGVVNTQYF. The CDR3 DNA reads as TGTGCCAGCAGCGCGCACCTCCCTGAAGCGGGAGTGGTAAATACGCAGTATTTT. The gene calls are TRBV9 and TRBJ2-3; 8 bases are a match to TRBD2. Per germline, CDR1 SGDLS and CDR2 YYNGEE. This CDR3 has 18 amino acids. J was trimmed by 7 bases and V by 3 bases; bases with no gene match: 19.

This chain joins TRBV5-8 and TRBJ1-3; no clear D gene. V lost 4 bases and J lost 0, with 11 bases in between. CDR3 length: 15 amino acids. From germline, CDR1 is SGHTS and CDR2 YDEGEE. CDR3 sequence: CASSRVGSSGNTIYF. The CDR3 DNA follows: TGTGCCAGCAGCCGCGTTGGGAGCTCTGGAAACACCATATATTTT.

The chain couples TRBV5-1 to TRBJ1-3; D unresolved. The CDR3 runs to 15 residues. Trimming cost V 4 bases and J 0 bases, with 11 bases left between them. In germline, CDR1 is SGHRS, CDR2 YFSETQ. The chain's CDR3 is CASSPRWASGNTIYF. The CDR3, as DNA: TGCGCCAGCAGCCCCCGGTGGGCCTCTGGAAACACCATATATTTT.

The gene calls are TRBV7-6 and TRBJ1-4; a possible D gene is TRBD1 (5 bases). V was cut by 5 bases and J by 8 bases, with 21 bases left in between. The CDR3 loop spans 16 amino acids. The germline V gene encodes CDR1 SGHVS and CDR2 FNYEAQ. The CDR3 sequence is CASSLGPQGNAEKLFF. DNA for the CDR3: TGTGCCAGCAGCCTCGGGCCCCAGGGAAACGCGGAAAAACTGTTTTTT. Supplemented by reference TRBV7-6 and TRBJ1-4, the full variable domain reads GAGVSQSPRYKVTKRGQDVALRCDPISGHVSLYWYRQALGQGPEFLTYFNYEAQQDKSGLPNDRFSAERPEGSISTLTIQRTEQRDSAMYRCASSLGPQGNAEKLFFGSGTQLSVL.

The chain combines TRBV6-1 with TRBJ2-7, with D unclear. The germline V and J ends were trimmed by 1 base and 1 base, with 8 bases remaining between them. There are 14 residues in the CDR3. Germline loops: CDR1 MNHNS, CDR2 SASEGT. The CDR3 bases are TGTGCCAGCAGTGAAGTAACTGGATCCTACGAGCAGTACGTC. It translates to CASSEVTGSYEQYV.